This is a list of T cell receptor beta chains from one sample in a study of cytomegalovirus exposure and HLA in healthy donors. Only in-frame clones appear in the TCRdb table, and some are missing; sequencing was by immunoSEQ multiplex PCR. The repertoire includes 60,000 or so clones, roughly 94% of them detected once, and roughly 2.4% sits in the top ten. The sequenced sample was PBMCs. All receptors come from a man between 18 and 35 years old in good health and CMV-seronegative. Both conserved end residues are part of each CDR3. D genes are given only for firm matches. Only some rows state a clone size, as once, few, many or a class for expanded clones.

>.|TRBJ2-5|TRBV2|.
TGTGCCAGCAGTGAAGAAGTAGCGGCGTACTTC
CASSEEVAAYF
>.|TRBJ2-5|TRBV28|.
TGTGCCAGCAGTTCTTATTCGGGGGAGATCGAGACCCAGTACTTC
CASSSYSGEIETQYF
>.|TRBJ2-1|TRBV27|TRBD2
TGTGCCAGCAGTTTAAGGACTAGCGGGAGCCTTGGCAATGAGCAGTTCTTC
CASSLRTSGSLGNEQFF
>once|TRBJ1-5|TRBV27|.
TGTGCCAGCAGTTTGTTAGGAGATCAGCCCCAGCATTTT
CASSLLGDQPQHF
>.|TRBJ2-7|TRBV19|TRBD1
TGTGCCAGTACAGGGGGCTCCTACGAGCAGTACTTC
CASTGGSYEQYF
>.|TRBJ2-7|TRBV30|TRBD1
TGTGCCTGGGACCGGGACAGTCCCTACGAGCAGTACTTC
CAWDRDSPYEQYF
>.|TRBJ2-7|TRBV7-2|.
TGTGCCAGCAAAACACGCGGGACAGACTCCTACGAGCAGTACTTC
CASKTRGTDSYEQYF
>.|TRBJ2-1|TRBV20-1|.
TGCAGTGCTAGCGGAGGGAATGAGCAGTTCTTC
CSASGGNEQFF
>.|TRBJ2-7|TRBV7-9|TRBD1
TGTGCCAGCAGCTTCACAGGGGGCGCCTCCTACGAGCAGTACTTC
CASSFTGGASYEQYF
>.|TRBJ2-5|TRBV27|TRBD2
TGTGCCAGCAGTTTCGATCCTAGCGGGACTCACCAAGAGACCCAGTACTTC
CASSFDPSGTHQETQYF
>.|TRBJ2-5|TRBV5-1|TRBD1
TGCGCCAGCAAAGGGACAGCTCAAGAGACCCAGTACTTC
CASKGTAQETQYF
>.|TRBJ1-2|TRBV6-1|.
TGTGCCAGCAGTACAGGGTTAGGCTACACCTTC
CASSTGLGYTF
>.|TRBJ2-7|TRBV14|.
TGTGCCAGCAGCCTCTTTGGGGGCCACGAGCAGTACTTC
CASSLFGGHEQYF
>.|TRBJ2-7|TRBV10-1|TRBD1
TGCGCCAGCCAGTCAACAGGGGGGACCGAGCAGTACTTC
CASQSTGGTEQYF
>.|TRBJ2-1|TRBV11-2|TRBD2
TGTGCCAGCAGCTTCGGACTAGCGGGAGGCCTGATCCGGACACATGAGCAGTTCTTC
CASSFGLAGGLIRTHEQFF
>.|TRBJ2-7|TRBV28|TRBD2
TGTGCCAGCAGCCCTGCCCCGGGACTAGCGGGATCCTACGAGCAGTACTTC
CASSPAPGLAGSYEQYF
>.|TRBJ2-7|TRBV14|TRBD2
TGTGCCAGCAGCGCGGGAGGGCCAAGTAACGAGCAGTACTTC
CASSAGGPSNEQYF
>.|TRBJ1-5|TRBV4-1|.
TGCGCCAGCAGCCAAGATTGGCAGGGCAATCAGCCCCAGCATTTT
CASSQDWQGNQPQHF
>.|TRBJ2-1|TRBV28|TRBD2
TGTGCCAGCAGTTCAACCCCGGGAGGGCGGAATGAGCAGTTCTTC
CASSSTPGGRNEQFF
>.|TRBJ2-2|TRBV18|.
TGTGCCAGCTCATCTCCCGTGGGAGGAACCGGGGAGCTGTTTTTT
CASSSPVGGTGELFF
>.|TRBJ1-1|TRBV7-8|.
TGTGCCAGCAGCTCACTGAAGAACACTGAAGCTTTCTTT
CASSSLKNTEAFF
>.|TRBJ2-7|TRBV15|.
TGTGCCACCAGCAGAGATAGATACGAGCAGTACTTC
CATSRDRYEQYF
>.|TRBJ2-1|TRBV5-6|TRBD1
TGTGCCAGCAGCCCGGGACAGGGAGTATTGGTATACAATGAGCAGTTCTTC
CASSPGQGVLVYNEQFF
>.|TRBJ1-2|TRBV27|.
TGTGCCAGCAGTCACGCTACCCACGGGACATTTTATGGCTACACCTTC
CASSHATHGTFYGYTF
>.|TRBJ2-1|TRBV2|TRBD1
TGTGCCAGCAGGACAGGGAGTGCTGAGCAGTTCTTC
CASRTGSAEQFF
>.|TRBJ1-1|TRBV6-1|.
TGTGCCAGCAGCGGAGACGGAGGAGACACTGAAGCTTTCTTT
CASSGDGGDTEAFF
>.|TRBJ2-7|TRBV6-6|.
TGTGCCAGCAGTCTAACTTATCACGAGCAGTACTTC
CASSLTYHEQYF
>.|TRBJ2-1|TRBV2|.
TGTGCCAGCAGTCGTCTGAGCTCCTACAATGAGCAGTTCTTC
CASSRLSSYNEQFF
>once|TRBJ2-7|TRBV21-1|.
TGTGCCAGCAGCCGACGGAGGGACAGGGCGGGTGAGCAGTACTTC
CASSRRRDRAGEQYF
>.|TRBJ2-5|TRBV5-1|.
TGCGCCAGCAGGGCGGCCGGGGGTAGAGAGACCCAGTACTTC
CASRAAGGRETQYF
>.|TRBJ2-2|TRBV9|TRBD2
TGTGCCAGCAGCGACCGGGAGGGCCGGGTCGGGGAGCTGTTTTTT
CASSDREGRVGELFF
>once|TRBJ2-2|TRBV27|TRBD2
TGTGCCAGCAGGCCCGGGACTAGCGGATTGGGGGAGCTGTTTTTT
CASRPGTSGLGELFF
>.|TRBJ1-2|TRBV2|.
TGTGCCAGCATTCAATGGGGAGTTCTCTATGGCTACACCTTC
CASIQWGVLYGYTF
>few|TRBJ1-1|TRBV7-2|TRBD1
TGTGCCAGCAGCGTAGGAGGGGGCGCACGTGAAGCTTTCTTT
CASSVGGGAREAFF
>.|TRBJ2-7|TRBV28|.
TGTGCCAGCAGTTCCGGACACAGCTCCTACGAGCAGTACTTC
CASSSGHSSYEQYF
>.|TRBJ2-1|TRBV7-9|.
TGTGCCAGCAGCGCCAGCTCCCGGGATGAGCAGTTCTTC
CASSASSRDEQFF
>.|TRBJ2-7|TRBV21-1|.
TGTGCCAGCAGCAAAGGGGGGACAAGGTACGAGCAGTACTTC
CASSKGGTRYEQYF